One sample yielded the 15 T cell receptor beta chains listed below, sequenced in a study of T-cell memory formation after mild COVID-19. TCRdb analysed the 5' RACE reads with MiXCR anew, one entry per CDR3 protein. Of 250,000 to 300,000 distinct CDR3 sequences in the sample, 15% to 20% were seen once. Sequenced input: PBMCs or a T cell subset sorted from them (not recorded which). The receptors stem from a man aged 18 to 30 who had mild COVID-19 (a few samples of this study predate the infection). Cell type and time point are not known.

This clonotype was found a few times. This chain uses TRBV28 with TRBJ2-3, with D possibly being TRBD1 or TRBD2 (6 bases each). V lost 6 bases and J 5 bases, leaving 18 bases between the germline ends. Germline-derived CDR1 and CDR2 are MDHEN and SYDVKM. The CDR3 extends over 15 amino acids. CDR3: CASREPRGLGDTQYF. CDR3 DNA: TGTGCCAGCAGAGAGCCTCGGGGGCTGGGAGATACGCAGTATTTT.

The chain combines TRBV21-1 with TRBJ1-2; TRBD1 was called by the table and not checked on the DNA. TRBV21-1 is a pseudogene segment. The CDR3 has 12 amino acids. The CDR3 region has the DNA TGTGCCAGCAGCAAAGGGGCGTATGGCTACACCTTC. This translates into CASSKGAYGYTF.

The CDR3 DNA reads TGTGCCAGCAGCTGGACGAGGGGCGGAGATACGCAGTATTTT. This translates into CASSWTRGGDTQYF. The genes are TRBV5-4 and TRBJ2-3, with D perhaps being TRBD1 or TRBD2 (5 bases each). CDR1 and CDR2 from the germline V gene are SGHNT and YYREEE (reference sequence). The length of the CDR3 is 14 residues. Between the trimmed V and J ends, which lost 3 bases and 5 bases, there was a span of 13 bases.

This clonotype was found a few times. DNA for the CDR3: TGTGCCAGCAGCCAGGGACACTTCTACGAGCAGTACTTC. Amino acids: CASSQGHFYEQYF. The V call is TRBV4-2, the J call TRBJ2-7, with D possibly being TRBD1 (6 bases). Trimming pared 3 bases from V and 3 bases from J, leaving 9 bases between. CDR3 length: 13 amino acids. Germline loops: CDR1 LGHNA, CDR2 YNFKEQ.

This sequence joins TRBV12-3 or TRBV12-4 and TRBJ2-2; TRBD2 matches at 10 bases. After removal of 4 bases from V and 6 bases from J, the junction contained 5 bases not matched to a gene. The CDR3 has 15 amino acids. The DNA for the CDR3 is TGTGCCAGCAGTTCTCTCCTAGCGGGGGCCGGGGAGCTGTTTTTT. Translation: CASSSLLAGAGELFF.

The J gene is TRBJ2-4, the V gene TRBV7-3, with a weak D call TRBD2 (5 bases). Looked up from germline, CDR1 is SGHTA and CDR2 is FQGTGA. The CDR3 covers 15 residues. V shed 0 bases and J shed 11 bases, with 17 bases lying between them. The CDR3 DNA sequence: TGTGCCAGCAGCTTAACGCCTGTATCTGGGCGGGTTCAGTACTTC. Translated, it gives CASSLTPVSGRVQYF.

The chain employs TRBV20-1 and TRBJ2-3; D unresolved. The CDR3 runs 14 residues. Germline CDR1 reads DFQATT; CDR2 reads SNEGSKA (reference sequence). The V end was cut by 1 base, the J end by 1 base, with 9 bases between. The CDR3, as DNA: TGCAGTGCTAGAGTACGGACCGGCACAGATACGCAGTATTTT. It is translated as CSARVRTGTDTQYF.

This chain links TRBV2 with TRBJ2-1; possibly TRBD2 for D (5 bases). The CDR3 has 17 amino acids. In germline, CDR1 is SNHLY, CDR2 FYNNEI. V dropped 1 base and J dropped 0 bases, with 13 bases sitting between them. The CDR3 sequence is CASSEDVGVGSYNEQFF. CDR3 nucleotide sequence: TGTGCCAGCAGTGAAGATGTCGGGGTCGGCTCCTACAATGAGCAGTTCTTC.

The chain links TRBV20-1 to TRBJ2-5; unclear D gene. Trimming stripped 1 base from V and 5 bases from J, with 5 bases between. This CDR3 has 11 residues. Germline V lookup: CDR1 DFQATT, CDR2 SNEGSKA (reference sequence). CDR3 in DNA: TGCAGTGCTAGAGCCCGGGAGACCCAGTACTTC. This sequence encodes CSARARETQYF.

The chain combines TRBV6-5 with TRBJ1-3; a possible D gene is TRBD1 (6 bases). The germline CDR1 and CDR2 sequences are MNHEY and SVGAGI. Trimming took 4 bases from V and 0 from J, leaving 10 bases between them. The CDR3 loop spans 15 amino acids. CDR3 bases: TGTGCCAGCAGTTTGGACAGCAACTCTGGAAACACCATATATTTT. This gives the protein CASSLDSNSGNTIYF.

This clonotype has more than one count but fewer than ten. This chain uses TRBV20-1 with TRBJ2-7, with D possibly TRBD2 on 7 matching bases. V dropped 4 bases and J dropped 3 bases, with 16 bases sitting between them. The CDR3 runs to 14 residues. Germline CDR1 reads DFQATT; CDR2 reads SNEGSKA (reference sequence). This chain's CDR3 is CSAIPGGGSYEQYV. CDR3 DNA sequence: TGCAGTGCTATACCAGGCGGGGGCAGCTACGAGCAGTACGTC.

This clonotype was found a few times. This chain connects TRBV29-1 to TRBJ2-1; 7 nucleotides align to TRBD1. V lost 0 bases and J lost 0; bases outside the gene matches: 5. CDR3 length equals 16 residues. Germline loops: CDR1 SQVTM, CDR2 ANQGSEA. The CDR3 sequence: CSVEDARDSSYNEQFF. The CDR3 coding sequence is TGCAGCGTTGAAGATGCACGGGACAGCTCCTACAATGAGCAGTTCTTC.

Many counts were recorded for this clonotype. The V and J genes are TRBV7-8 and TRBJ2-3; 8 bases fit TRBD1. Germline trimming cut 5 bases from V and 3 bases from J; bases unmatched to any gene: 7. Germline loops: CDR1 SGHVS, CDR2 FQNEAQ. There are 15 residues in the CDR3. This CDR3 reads CASSPDYRGTDTQYF. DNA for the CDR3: TGTGCCAGCAGCCCGGACTACAGGGGGACAGATACGCAGTATTTT.

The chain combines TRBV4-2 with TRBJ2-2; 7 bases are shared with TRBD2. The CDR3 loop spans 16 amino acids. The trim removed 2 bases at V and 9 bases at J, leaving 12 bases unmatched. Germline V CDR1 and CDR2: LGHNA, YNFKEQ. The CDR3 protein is CASSQKGTMIGWELFF. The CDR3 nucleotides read TGTGCCAGCAGCCAAAAGGGGACTATGATCGGTTGGGAGCTGTTTTTT.

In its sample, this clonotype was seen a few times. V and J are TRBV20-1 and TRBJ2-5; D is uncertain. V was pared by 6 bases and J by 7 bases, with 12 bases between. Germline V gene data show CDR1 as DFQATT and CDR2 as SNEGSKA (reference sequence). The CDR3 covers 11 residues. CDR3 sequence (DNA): TGCAGTGCCCAGAAGGTACCGACCCAGTACTTC. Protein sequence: CSAQKVPTQYF.